A single sample is the source of the 13 T cell receptor beta chains below, sequenced in a study of T-cell memory formation after mild COVID-19. Each CDR3 protein gets one entry after TCRdb re-called the 5' RACE reads with MiXCR. The profile shows a few hundred thousand distinct CDR3 sequences, 16% of them singletons. Sequencing input: PBMCs or a T cell subset sorted from them (not recorded which). The receptors here all came from a man aged 18 to 29 who had mild COVID-19 (a few samples of this study predate the infection). Cell type and time point are not known.

This clonotype came up once. A read error may produce the germline difference seen at one junction end. The chain has TRBV5-1 and TRBJ2-1, with TRBD2 identical over 10 bases. The germline gives CDR1 SGHRS, CDR2 YFSETQ. The CDR3 totals 16 residues. In nucleotides, the CDR3 is TGCGCCAGAAGCTTGGGTGATAGCGGGGGGATAAATGAGCAGTTCTTC. It yields the protein CARSLGDSGGINEQFF.

The chain recombines TRBV7-9 with TRBJ1-2; tentatively, D is TRBD1 (6 bases). V gave up 2 bases and J gave up 8 bases, with 21 bases separating them. The CDR3 covers 16 residues. Germline CDR1 SEHNR, CDR2 FQNEAQ (reference sequence). DNA of the CDR3: TGTGCCAGCAGCTTACTGGGGGACAAGCCTTTTTCGGGCTACACCTTC. Amino acid sequence: CASSLLGDKPFSGYTF.

This clonotype was observed a handful of times. The chain carries TRBV5-1 and TRBJ1-1; tentative D call: TRBD1 (5 bases). Germline lookup yields CDR1 SGHRS and CDR2 YFSETQ. V lost 7 bases to trimming and J lost 4 bases, with 11 bases between them. The CDR3 has 12 residues. CDR3 residues: CASGYGGTEAFF. The CDR3, as DNA: TGCGCCAGCGGATACGGGGGCACTGAAGCTTTCTTT.

This sequence joins TRBV4-2 and TRBJ1-2; the D gene is possibly TRBD1 (6 bases). The CDR3 has 14 residues. Trimming pared 4 bases from V and 8 bases from J, leaving 17 bases between. Per germline, CDR1 LGHNA and CDR2 YNFKEQ. The CDR3 DNA reads as TGTGCCAGCAGCCCCACCGGGGGCGTCGGGGGCTACACCTTC. It specifies CASSPTGGVGGYTF.

This clonotype has at least ten counts. J is TRBJ2-7 and V is TRBV5-5; 7 nucleotides align to TRBD1. Germline lookup yields CDR1 SGHKS and CDR2 YYEKEE (reference sequence). Unmatched junction bases numbered 11, after V lost 5 bases and J lost 3 bases. The CDR3 has 15 residues. CDR3 nucleotide sequence: TGTGCCAGCAGACCTCAGGGGGACCAGTTCTACGAGCAGTACTTC. Translated: CASRPQGDQFYEQYF.

In nucleotides, the CDR3 is TGTGCCAGCAGTACCTCGACAGGGGGCTACAATCAGCCCCAGCATTTT. It specifies CASSTSTGGYNQPQHF. The rearrangement joins TRBV2 to TRBJ1-5; TRBD1 matches at 10 bases. Losses at the gene ends were 5 bases for V and 3 bases for J; bases not matched to a gene: 7. The CDR3 is 16 amino acids. The V gene's germline CDR1 is SNHLY and CDR2 FYNNEI.

The chain is built from TRBV4-3 and TRBJ1-2; D not certain. V was trimmed by 4 bases and J by 6 bases, leaving 21 bases between them. CDR1 and CDR2 (germline): LGHNA, YSLEER. The CDR3 has 16 residues. The CDR3: CASSLIPLWGGNGYTF. For the CDR3, the DNA is TGCGCCAGCAGCCTTATTCCCCTATGGGGAGGCAATGGCTACACCTTC.

The J gene is TRBJ1-2, the V gene TRBV20-1; the D gene is possibly TRBD1 (6 bases). The V end lost 0 bases, the J end lost 7 bases, and 15 bases lay between the germline ends. Per the germline V gene, CDR1 is DFQATT and CDR2 is SNEGSKA (reference sequence). The CDR3 consists of 14 residues. This CDR3 is CSARDARRGAGYTF. The CDR3 DNA reads TGCAGTGCTAGAGACGCTCGCAGGGGTGCTGGCTACACCTTC.

This clonotype was found many times. J is TRBJ2-3 and V is TRBV18; unclear D gene. V was clipped by 2 bases and J by 6 bases, with 6 bases between them. The CDR3 loop spans 12 amino acids. From germline, CDR1 is KGHSH and CDR2 LQKENI. The CDR3 DNA sequence: TGTGCCAGCTCACCAGACGGGGATACGCAGTATTTT. This translates into CASSPDGDTQYF.

The chain is built from TRBV19 and TRBJ2-1; 8 positions agree with TRBD2. In germline, CDR1 is LNHDA, CDR2 SQIVND (reference sequence). CDR3 size: 14 residues. J gave up 7 bases and V 6 bases, and 8 bases lay outside the gene matches. CDR3 in DNA: TGTGCCAGTAGGGGGACTAGGGGTTTGAATGAGCAGTTCTTC. Protein: CASRGTRGLNEQFF.

This clonotype was seen a few times. The V call is TRBV5-6, the J call TRBJ2-7; perhaps TRBD1 as D (6 bases). Germline V gene lookup returns CDR1 SGHDT and CDR2 YYEEEE. This CDR3 has 14 amino acids. The V gene lost 0 bases and the J gene lost 0 bases, with 7 bases spanning the gap. The CDR3 reads CASSLDRASYEQYF. The CDR3 nucleotides are TGTGCCAGCAGCTTGGACAGGGCCTCCTACGAGCAGTACTTC. Full variable domain (rest looked up from reference TRBV5-6 and TRBJ2-7): DAGVTQSPTHLIKTRGQQVTLRCSPKSGHDTVSWYQQALGQGPQFIFQYYEEEERQRGNFPDRFSGHQFPNYSSELNVNALLLGDSALYLCASSLDRASYEQYFGPGTRLTVT.

This clonotype showed up just a few times. The J gene is TRBJ2-1, the V gene TRBV9; 7 nucleotides line up with TRBD1. Germline loops: CDR1 SGDLS, CDR2 YYNGEE. Trimming removed 3 bases from V and 4 bases from J; junction bases left unmatched: 1. CDR3 length: 13 amino acids. CDR3 DNA: TGTGCCAGCAGCGAGACAGGGTACAATGAGCAGTTCTTC. Residues: CASSETGYNEQFF.

This chain links TRBV4-1 with TRBJ2-6; D is undetermined. Germline V gives CDR1 MGHRA, CDR2 YSYEKL. The CDR3 loop spans 14 amino acids. Trimming pared 2 bases from V and 4 bases from J, leaving 6 bases between. CDR3 bases: TGCGCCAGCAGCCAATACGCGGGGGCCAACGTCCTGACTTTC. Its translation is CASSQYAGANVLTF.